The rows below give T cell receptor beta chains drawn from one sample of a study of molecular identifiers for immune sequencing clone quantification. TCRdb passed the PCR reads through MiXCR, listing each CDR3 protein once. The table has 460,000 or so distinct CDR3 sequences, 20% to 25% seen once. Source material: naive CD8+ T cells from blood, with Jurkat cell RNA spiked in. These receptors all stem from a human donor in good health. Some libraries in this study had Jurkat cell RNA spiked in. Each CDR3 is given with its conserved first and last residue. Each record gives: CDR3 DNA, CDR3 protein, clone size, D gene, J gene, V gene. The D gene is left open where the match is weak. The listing skips clone size in some rows; elsewhere it reads once, few, many or a size class.

TGTGCCAGCAGCGTAGGTTGGGGGACGAACTATGGCTACACCTTC	CASSVGWGTNYGYTF	many	-	TRBJ1-2	TRBV9
TGTGCCACCAGCAGAGGGGATACTGAAGCTTTCTTT	CATSRGDTEAFF	few	-	TRBJ1-1	TRBV15
TGTGCCAGCAGCCCACAACTCGGGGAGCTGTTTTTT	CASSPQLGELFF	many	-	TRBJ2-2	TRBV7-9
TGTGCCAGCAGTATGACAAGCCATGCAACTAATGAAAAACTGTTTTTT	CASSMTSHATNEKLFF	few	-	TRBJ1-4	TRBV6-6
TGTGCCAGCAGTTACCTCCTGACCGGCTACTCTGGAAACACCATATATTTT	CASSYLLTGYSGNTIYF	-	-	TRBJ1-3	TRBV6-2/TRBV6-3
TGTGCCAGCAGTGCTTTCCGGGACTACTCCTACGAGCAGTACTTC	CASSAFRDYSYEQYF	many	TRBD2	TRBJ2-7	TRBV25-1
TGTGCCAGCAGTCCCGAAGGGGCCGCATCTGAAGCTTTCTTT	CASSPEGAASEAFF	few	-	TRBJ1-1	TRBV12-3/TRBV12-4
TGTGCCAGCATACTGAGCGCGGTGGCCCGGAATGAGCAGTTCTTC	CASILSAVARNEQFF	many	-	TRBJ2-1	TRBV12-3/TRBV12-4
TGTGCCAGCAGTTACGATATTAAAGGGACTGCTTATGCCAAAAACATTCAGTACTTC	CASSYDIKGTAYAKNIQYF	few	-	TRBJ2-4	TRBV6-2/TRBV6-3
TGTGCCAGCAGTGTCAGCGCGCTGAACACTGAAGCTTTCTTT	CASSVSALNTEAFF	many	-	TRBJ1-1	TRBV6-5
TGTGCCAGCAGTTTGGCCGAGGGGCCTAGCACAGATACGCAGTATTTT	CASSLAEGPSTDTQYF	-	-	TRBJ2-3	TRBV28
TGCGCCAGCAGCCTTAGAGTGCTACAGGGGATGGGATATAGCAATCAGCCCCAGCATTTT	CASSLRVLQGMGYSNQPQHF	-	TRBD1	TRBJ1-5	TRBV4-1
TGTGCCAGCAGCGTAGTTGACTTCCTTTCGGGCACAGATACGCAGTATTTT	CASSVVDFLSGTDTQYF	-	-	TRBJ2-3	TRBV9
TGCGCCAGCAGCCCGGGACTAGCGGGAGGGCTAACCTACGAGCAGTACTTC	CASSPGLAGGLTYEQYF	many	TRBD2	TRBJ2-7	TRBV4-3
TGCGCCAGCAGCTGGGGGGGGGTGAACAATGAGCAGTTCTTC	CASSWGGVNNEQFF	-	TRBD2	TRBJ2-1	TRBV4-3
TGCGCCAGCAGCCAAGTACAACTCCTAAGCTCTGGGGCCAACGTCCTGACTTTC	CASSQVQLLSSGANVLTF	many	-	TRBJ2-6	TRBV4-1
TGCAGTGCTAGGCCCACTACAGGGGCACATGAGCAGTACTTC	CSARPTTGAHEQYF	-	TRBD1	TRBJ2-7	TRBV20-1
TGTGCCAGCAGTCCTATTTTACAAGAGACCCAGTACTTC	CASSPILQETQYF	few	-	TRBJ2-5	TRBV5-8
TGCAGCGTTGATTCCGGACAGGGCTCTAACCATGGCTACACCTTC	CSVDSGQGSNHGYTF	few	TRBD1	TRBJ1-2	TRBV29-1
TGCAGCGTTGACGCAGGGGCCGGGGTGATCCAGTACTTC	CSVDAGAGVIQYF	few	-	TRBJ2-5	TRBV29-1
TGTGCCAGCAGCGGCTGGGGGACCACCACAGATACGCAGTATTTT	CASSGWGTTTDTQYF	-	-	TRBJ2-3	TRBV7-9
TGTGCCAGCAGTTTATCTAGGACAGGGGGAGGAGAGACCCAGTACTTC	CASSLSRTGGGETQYF	few	TRBD1	TRBJ2-5	TRBV28
TGTGCCAGCAGCGTTGGGTCCTCTGGATACGAGCAGTACTTC	CASSVGSSGYEQYF	-	-	TRBJ2-7	TRBV9